A single sample is the source of the 4 T cell receptor beta chains below, sequenced in a study of blood T cell repertoires in COVID-19. Assay used: immunoSEQ multiplex PCR; TCRdb lists only in-frame clones, some missing. The table has approximately 150,000 clones, roughly 89% seen once. Sequencing used peripheral blood. These receptors came from a woman in her forties or fifties with acute or convalescent COVID-19.

This rearrangement joins TRBV9 to TRBJ1-1, with no clear D. The CDR3 is 13 residues long. Trimming shortened V by 0 bases and J by 1 base, and 4 bases separated the two germline ends. Germline loops: CDR1 SGDLS, CDR2 YYNGEE. CDR3 nucleotide sequence: TGTGCCAGCAGCGTAGCGCGGAACACTGAAGCTTTCTTT. This encodes CASSVARNTEAFF.

V and J are TRBV5-5 and TRBJ2-7; 7 bases agree with TRBD2. Germline V gene lookup returns CDR1 SGHKS and CDR2 YYEKEE (reference sequence). CDR3 size: 15 residues. V lost 3 bases and J lost 3; bases outside the gene matches: 9. The CDR3 region is CASSSPTSRLYEQYF. The DNA for the CDR3 is TGTGCCAGCAGCTCCCCGACTAGCAGGCTCTACGAGCAGTACTTC.

V and J are TRBV28 and TRBJ2-7; D unclear. This CDR3 has 11 residues. The germline V gene has CDR1 MDHEN and CDR2 SYDVKM. V lost 4 bases and J lost 9, with 10 bases in between. CDR3 bases: TGTGCCAGCAGTTCACTCCAAGTGCAGTACTTC. It yields the protein CASSSLQVQYF. The full variable domain, with the rest looked up from reference TRBV28 and TRBJ2-7, is DVKVTQSSRYLVKRTGEKVFLECVQDMDHENMFWYRQDPGLGLRLIYFSYDVKMKEKGDIPEGYSVSREKKERFSLILESASTNQTSMYLCASSSLQVQYFGPGTRLTVT.

Only a few counts were recorded for this clone. V and J are TRBV19 and TRBJ2-3; 11 nucleotides line up with TRBD2. The CDR3 length is 16 residues. Germline-derived CDR1 and CDR2 are LNHDA and SQIVND (reference sequence). The V and J ends lost 9 bases and 6 bases, in that order; junction bases with no gene match: 14. Written as DNA, the CDR3 is TGTGCCAGCACCCGGGGGGGACTAGCGGTCCCCGATACGCAGTATTTT. Translated, it gives CASTRGGLAVPDTQYF.